The 16 T cell receptor beta chains reported below all come from one sample, sequenced in a study of T cell changes during pregnancy in multiple sclerosis. The table came from immunoSEQ multiplex PCR; TCRdb's copy has only in-frame clones and leaves some out. The sample gives 20,000 to 25,000 clones, around four fifths of which show up once; approximately 15% is in the top ten. This sample comprised CD8+ T cells from peripheral blood mononuclear cells, obtained in the first trimester of pregnancy. The receptor set was obtained from a female donor in good health, enrolled as a control in a pregnancy study.

V is TRBV29-1 and J is TRBJ1-1, with D uncertain. Trimming removed 5 bases from V and 1 base from J, with 8 bases in between. The germline V gene has CDR1 SQVTM and CDR2 ANQGSEA. The CDR3 extends over 12 amino acids. The chain's CDR3 is CSVMSGNTEAFF. The CDR3 DNA is TGCAGCGTTATGTCGGGGAACACTGAAGCTTTCTTT.

The V call is TRBV27, the J call TRBJ2-5; 7 nucleotides match TRBD1. Unmatched junction bases numbered 14, after V lost 5 bases and J lost 5 bases. Germline-derived CDR1 and CDR2 are MNHEY and SMNVEV (reference sequence). The CDR3 is made up of 16 amino acids. CDR3 amino acids: CASSRLQGPRVETQYF. Written as DNA, the CDR3 is TGTGCCAGCAGTAGACTACAGGGGCCAAGGGTGGAGACCCAGTACTTC.

This clone showed up just once. J is TRBJ2-2 and V is TRBV9; 14 bases align to TRBD2. Looked up from germline, CDR1 is SGDLS and CDR2 is YYNGEE. The junction had 7 bases not matched to a gene; V was cut back by 4 bases and J by 2 bases. This CDR3 is 18 amino acids long. DNA of the CDR3: TGTGCCAGCAGCACATCGGGACTAGCGGGGGTAAACACCGGGGAGCTGTTTTTT. This codes for CASSTSGLAGVNTGELFF.

The chain joins TRBV27 to TRBJ2-3; D perhaps matches TRBD2 (6 bases). The CDR3 consists of 17 residues. V shed 3 bases and J shed 1 base, with 17 bases lying between them. Germline V gene sequence: CDR1 MNHEY, CDR2 SMNVEV (reference sequence). CDR3 DNA sequence: TGTGCCAGCAGTTTGGGCGTCGGGACTCGTGGCACAGATACGCAGTATTTT. Encoded protein: CASSLGVGTRGTDTQYF.

The chain recombines TRBV9 with TRBJ2-2; 8 bases match TRBD2. Per germline, CDR1 SGDLS and CDR2 YYNGEE. The CDR3 covers 15 residues. V gave up 1 base and J gave up 6 bases; unmatched junction bases: 5. The CDR3 loop is CASSVSGGLAGELFF. The CDR3 DNA reads as TGTGCCAGCAGCGTATCGGGAGGGCTCGCCGGGGAGCTGTTTTTT.

The chain links TRBV7-2 to TRBJ2-5; weak D call: TRBD1 (6 bases). Germline CDR1 and CDR2: SGHTA and FQGNSA. V shed 5 bases and J shed 4 bases, with 11 bases lying between them. The CDR3 sequence is 13 residues long. The CDR3 nucleotides read TGTGCCAGCAGCGCCAGGGGTCCAGAGACCCAGTACTTC. Protein sequence: CASSARGPETQYF.

The table lists this clone with many counts. The gene calls are TRBV28 and TRBJ1-2; D remains ambiguous. V lost 5 bases to trimming and J lost 0 bases, with 10 bases between them. The CDR3 totals 14 residues. In germline, CDR1 is MDHEN, CDR2 SYDVKM. DNA of the CDR3: TGTGCCAGCAGTGACTCCGGAGCTAACTATGGCTACACCTTC. Translating gives CASSDSGANYGYTF.

In DNA form, the CDR3 reads TGTGCCAGCAGCTTAGTTGGAGGTGGGAACACTGAAGCTTTCTTT. Protein sequence: CASSLVGGGNTEAFF. This chain connects TRBV7-6 to TRBJ1-1; D ambiguous. Germline loops: CDR1 SGHVS, CDR2 FNYEAQ. This CDR3 region has 15 residues. Trimming cost V 1 base and J 1 base, with 10 bases left between them.

This sequence joins TRBV29-1 and TRBJ1-2, with 10 bases identical to TRBD1. V lost 6 bases to trimming and J lost 6 bases; unmatched junction nucleotides: 7. Per the germline V gene, CDR1 is SQVTM and CDR2 is ANQGSEA. This CDR3 region has 13 residues. As DNA, the CDR3 is TGCAGCGTGATGGGGGGACAGGGGAATGGCTACACCTTC. Its protein product is CSVMGGQGNGYTF.

The chain uses TRBV7-6 and TRBJ2-7; 7 bases agree with TRBD2. The CDR3 is 16 amino acids. J gave up 2 bases and V 5 bases, and 12 bases lay outside the gene matches. CDR1 is SGHVS and CDR2 is FNYEAQ in the germline V gene. DNA of the CDR3: TGTGCCAGCAGCCCCCTCACGGGCGGGGGAACCTACGAGCAGTACTTC. Translated, it gives CASSPLTGGGTYEQYF. Based on the CDR3 plus reference TRBV7-6 and TRBJ2-7, the full variable domain is GAGVSQSPRYKVTKRGQDVALRCDPISGHVSLYWYRQALGQGPEFLTYFNYEAQQDKSGLPNDRFSAERPEGSISTLTIQRTEQRDSAMYRCASSPLTGGGTYEQYFGPGTRLTVT.

The chain combines TRBV7-3 with TRBJ2-7; D is possibly TRBD1 (5 bases). The length of the CDR3 is 15 residues. CDR1 is SGHTA and CDR2 is FQGTGA in the germline V gene. The ends were cut back, 5 bases at V and 2 bases at J, with 16 bases in the middle. The CDR3 protein is CASSPSAGPAYEQYF. The CDR3 region has the DNA TGTGCCAGCAGCCCGTCTGCAGGGCCCGCCTACGAGCAGTACTTC.

The chain recombines TRBV15 with TRBJ2-1; TRBD2 aligns across 12 bases. The CDR3 is made up of 15 amino acids. CDR1 is LNHNV, CDR2 YYDKDF, per germline (reference sequence). The trim removed 6 bases at V and 3 bases at J, leaving 3 bases unmatched. The chain's CDR3 is CATRETSGSYNEQFF. The CDR3 nucleotides are TGTGCCACCAGGGAGACTAGCGGGAGCTACAATGAGCAGTTCTTC.

In regard to this clone: A junction end diverges from the germline sequence, so it may reflect a read error. This same CDR3 is encoded by further DNA sequences in the sample. This chain joins TRBV5-1 and TRBJ2-5; tentatively, D is TRBD1 (5 bases). The CDR3 is 16 amino acids. Germline V gives CDR1 SGHRS, CDR2 YFSETQ. This chain's CDR3 is CASSLAGRAYQETQYF. CDR3 coding DNA: TGTGCCAGCAGCTTGGCCGGCAGGGCGTACCAAGAGACCCAGTACTTC.

V is TRBV5-4 and J is TRBJ2-7; 7 nucleotides line up with TRBD2. With V trimmed by 4 bases and J by 1 base, 2 bases remained unmatched. Per germline, CDR1 SGHNT and CDR2 YYREEE (reference sequence). CDR3 size: 13 residues. This CDR3 reads CASSNGGSYEQYF. The DNA of the CDR3 is TGTGCCAGCAGCAACGGGGGGTCCTACGAGCAGTACTTC.

V usage is TRBV28 and J usage is TRBJ1-3, with D perhaps matching TRBD1 (6 bases). Trimming stripped 5 bases from V and 2 bases from J, with 19 bases between. The CDR3 is made up of 17 amino acids. Looked up from germline, CDR1 is MDHEN and CDR2 is SYDVKM. The CDR3 sequence is CASSPPGQKIPGNTIYF. In DNA form, the CDR3 reads TGTGCCAGCAGTCCTCCGGGACAAAAGATCCCTGGAAACACCATATATTTT.

This clone showed up just once. The chain recombines TRBV9 with TRBJ2-7, with 7 bases that match TRBD2. Germline trimming cut 0 bases from V and 2 bases from J; bases unmatched to any gene: 2. The germline V gene has CDR1 SGDLS and CDR2 YYNGEE. The CDR3 consists of 14 residues. The CDR3 DNA reads TGTGCCAGCAGCGTAGCCGCGGGAGCCTACGAGCAGTACTTC. Protein product: CASSVAAGAYEQYF. Based on the CDR3 plus reference TRBV9 and TRBJ2-7, the full variable domain is DSGVTQTPKHLITATGQRVTLRCSPRSGDLSVYWYQQSLDQGLQFLIQYYNGEERAKGNILERFSAQQFPDLHSELNLSSLELGDSALYFCASSVAAGAYEQYFGPGTRLTVT.